The clone carrying this T cell receptor (beta chain) was counted many times. Its cognate antigen is unknown. CDR1 and CDR2 from the germline V gene are SNHLY and FYNNEI. Trimming pared 5 bases from V and 12 bases from J, leaving 14 bases between. The CDR3 is 11 amino acids. The authors produced cDNA by 5'RACE using 10-nucleotide random UMIs. TCRdb used MiXCR to reprocess the 5' RACE reads, holding one entry per CDR3 protein. Of 50,000 or so distinct CDR3 sequences in the sample, 3% to 4% were seen once. This specimen belongs to a study of neurological immune-mediated disorders. Notes on the study in general: Across subjects, expanded clones had no CDR3 amino acid sequences in common, pointing to private repertoires in all groups. Among 34 multiple sclerosis patients, 18 had repertoires that phylogenetic grouping placed in one related-CDR3 cluster, a possible signature.

The sequenced sample consisted of PBMCs. This clonotype was obtained from a man aged 40-49 years with multiple sclerosis. The J gene is TRBJ2-7, the V gene TRBV2, with D possibly being TRBD2 (6 bases). In nucleotides, the CDR3 is TGTGCCAGCAGTTTGTCCCAGGGAGGGTACTTC. Its protein is CASSLSQGGYF. Full variable domain (remainder filled in from reference TRBV2 and TRBJ2-7): EPEVTQTPSHQVTQMGQEVILRCVPISNHLYFYWYRQILGQKVEFLVSFYNNEISEKSEIFDDQFSVERPDGSNFTLKIRSTKLEDSAMYFCASSLSQGGYFGPGTRLTVT.